The clone carrying this TCR beta chain was counted ten times or more. The data derive from a study of response to subunit inactivated influenza vaccine. Germline V gene data show CDR1 as LNHNV and CDR2 as YYDKDF (reference sequence). The CDR3 is 17 amino acids. Germline trimming cut 2 bases from V and 7 bases from J; bases unmatched to any gene: 8. TCRdb analysed the RT-PCR reads with MiXCR anew, one entry per CDR3 protein. This table has around 540,000 distinct CDR3 sequences, about 10% appearing once. The sequences come from PBMCs from blood, collected on the day of vaccination. The TCR sequence derives from a middle-aged man who received an inactivated influenza vaccine. The chain uses TRBV15 and TRBJ2-1; TRBD2 aligns across 13 bases. The DNA for the CDR3 is TGTGCCACCAGCAGAACTACTAGCGGGAGGGCCAAGAATGAGCAGTTCTTC. Protein sequence: CATSRTTSGRAKNEQFF.